This entry concerns a single T cell receptor beta chain. The method was immunoSEQ multiplex PCR; TCRdb's version includes in-frame clones alone and lacks a portion of them. The data hold about 200,000 clones, with around 82% observed a single time. The sample belongs to a study of blood T cell repertoires in COVID-19. The overall study: The study drew acute and convalescent COVID-19 samples from the United States, Italy and Spain. PBMCs, B-cell-depleted T cells, or T cells provided the cDNA or gDNA that made up the material.

The CDR3 totals 13 residues. The germline CDR1 and CDR2 sequences are GTSNPN and SVGIG (reference sequence). The sequenced sample was PBMCs or T cells enriched from blood (not recorded which). The chain joins TRBV30 to TRBJ1-2; TRBD1 is a possible D gene (5 bases). The TCR originated in a woman in her fifties or sixties with acute COVID-19. The CDR3: CARSAEDTYGYTF. The CDR3 DNA sequence: TGTGCACGGAGTGCTGAGGACACCTATGGCTACACCTTC.